This TCR beta chain was identified in a study of Tregs in tolerant kidney transplant recipients. Findings and limits, study-wide: Biological reproducibility was not directly addressed, but technical replication error appeared minimal. Antigen-driven expansion was suggested because donor-specific Tregs expanded more than all Tregs in tolerant patients.

This CDR3 spans 17 amino acids. Germline V gene sequence: CDR1 SNHLY, CDR2 FYNNEI. V lost 3 bases and J lost 0; bases outside the gene matches: 8. Comments on this clone: Its antigen is still unknown. The observed sequence ends 3 residues before the CDR3 terminus, with the missing tail filled in from the germline J gene.

Assay used: immunoSEQ multiplex PCR; TCRdb lists only in-frame clones, some missing. This sample's table has over 25,000 clones. The chain is built from TRBV2 and TRBJ1-1; 9 bases agree with TRBD1. This clonotype was sampled from a human donor who received a combined kidney and bone marrow transplant. The input for sequencing was CD8+ T cells from blood, taken before the transplant. CDR3 bases read: TGTGCCAGCAGTGACGGGACAGGGACTCCAATGAACACTGAA. This codes for CASSDGTGTPMNTE. The whole CDR3 sequence is CASSDGTGTPMNTEAFF.